The source of this TCR beta chain is a study of cytomegalovirus exposure and HLA in healthy donors. General observations from the study: Researchers reported from a later analysis that most CMV-associated TCR beta chains appeared HLA-restricted.

The V gene lost 8 bases and the J gene lost 0 bases, with 11 bases spanning the gap. Germline CDR1 SGHTA, CDR2 FQGNSA. The CDR3 totals 14 residues. Concerning this clone itself: Its specificity is unknown.

The primer mix had 60 Vbeta and 13 Jbeta primers. Original handling: A later analysis counted some 87 million unique TCR beta chains, around 11 million shared. This table comes from immunoSEQ multiplex PCR, and its TCRdb copy is limited to in-frame clones, with some not included. V and J calls and clone size are those listed in that table; D and trimming were worked out from the DNA. Of approximately 80,000 clones in the sample, about three quarters were seen once. The chain uses TRBV7-2 and TRBJ2-1; no clear D gene. This clonotype was obtained from a male donor in good health and CMV-seropositive. Material for sequencing was PBMCs. The CDR3, as DNA: TGTGCCAGCGCCGGATGGAGCTCCTACAATGAGCAGTTCTTC. Encoded protein: CASAGWSSYNEQFF.